A single sample is the source of the 15 T cell receptor beta chains below, sequenced in a study of control samples from healthy donors and cancer patients. The data were produced by immunoSEQ multiplex PCR, yet TCRdb's version contains in-frame clones alone and is incomplete. The repertoire table contains approximately 190,000 clones. The sample taken for sequencing was blood. The receptor set was obtained from a woman aged 25-40 years in good health.

The V and J genes are TRBV19 and TRBJ1-4; D unclear. From germline, CDR1 is LNHDA and CDR2 SQIVND (reference sequence). The CDR3 contains 15 residues. V was pared by 3 bases and J by 4 bases, with 12 bases between. As DNA, the CDR3 is TGTGCCAGTAGTATGAATGGAGGAAGTAATGAAAAACTGTTTTTT. Translating gives CASSMNGGSNEKLFF.

The chain links TRBV7-9 to TRBJ2-1; D gene uncertain. The CDR3 length is 11 residues. The germline CDR1 and CDR2 sequences are SEHNR and FQNEAQ (reference sequence). Trimming took off 2 bases at V and 12 bases at J, with 8 bases between the two ends. The CDR3 loop is CASSLNGGQFF. The CDR3 DNA reads as TGTGCCAGCAGCTTAAATGGTGGGCAGTTCTTC.

With regard to this clone: Distinct nucleotide sequences in the sample also encode this CDR3. The chain links TRBV5-6 to TRBJ2-3; TRBD2 might be the D (6 bases). This CDR3 spans 11 amino acids. V was trimmed by 4 bases and J by 6 bases, leaving 6 bases between them. Germline CDR1 SGHDT, CDR2 YYEEEE. CDR3 protein: CASSRGDTQYF. CDR3 nucleotides: TGTGCCAGCAGCCGGGGGGATACGCAGTATTTT.

The chain links TRBV4-2 to TRBJ1-4; D is unresolved. The germline V gene has CDR1 LGHNA and CDR2 YNFKEQ. This CDR3 has 14 amino acids. Trimming pared 3 bases from V and 11 bases from J, leaving 16 bases between. The CDR3 DNA reads as TGTGCCAGCAGCCACAGATCACCGCAAGAGAAACTGTTTTTT. Translating it yields CASSHRSPQEKLFF.

The V call is TRBV6-5, the J call TRBJ1-5, with D unresolved. Trimming removed 5 bases from V and 6 bases from J, with 11 bases in between. CDR3 length equals 13 residues. The V gene's germline CDR1 is MNHEY and CDR2 SVGAGI. The chain's CDR3 is CASSPRSRQPQHF. DNA for the CDR3: TGTGCCAGCAGTCCCCGCAGCCGTCAGCCCCAGCATTTT.

The V call is TRBV29-1, the J call TRBJ2-7, with a possible D match to TRBD1 (6 bases). CDR3 length equals 15 residues. CDR1 is SQVTM and CDR2 is ANQGSEA in the germline V gene. V was pared by 0 bases and J by 0 bases, with 12 bases between. CDR3 DNA: TGCAGCGTTGAAGATGGCCAGGGGACCTCCTACGAGCAGTACTTC. Translated: CSVEDGQGTSYEQYF.

CDR3 DNA sequence: TGCGCCAGCAGCTTCGGCTCTGGAAACACCATATATTTT. Translated, it gives CASSFGSGNTIYF. The V call is TRBV5-1, the J call TRBJ1-3; D unresolved. The V and J ends lost 2 bases and 0 bases respectively, with 3 bases between them. This CDR3 is built from 13 residues. Looked up from germline, CDR1 is SGHRS and CDR2 is YFSETQ.

The V gene is TRBV6-2 or TRBV6-3, the J gene TRBJ1-6; TRBD1 is a possible D gene (6 bases). Looked up from germline, CDR1 is MNHEY and CDR2 is SVGEGT. The CDR3 sequence is 13 residues long. Trimming stripped 4 bases from V and 10 bases from J, with 11 bases between. The CDR3 nucleotides are TGTGCCAGCAGTTTCCGACAGGACTCACCCCTCCACTTT. Translated, it gives CASSFRQDSPLHF.

The genes are TRBV7-2 and TRBJ1-1; D is undetermined. The CDR3 length is 14 residues. Trimming removed 1 base from V and 3 bases from J, with 9 bases in between. Germline lookup yields CDR1 SGHTA and CDR2 FQGNSA. The CDR3 sequence: CASSLVSAYTEAFF. The DNA for the CDR3 is TGTGCCAGCAGCTTAGTTTCAGCCTACACTGAAGCTTTCTTT.

Turning to this clone: Additional DNA sequences in this sample encode the identical CDR3. The V and J genes are TRBV7-2 and TRBJ1-6; no clear D gene. The germline V gene has CDR1 SGHTA and CDR2 FQGNSA. V lost 1 base, J lost 1 base, and 8 bases lay in between. This CDR3 has 16 amino acids. Here the CDR3 DNA reads TGTGCCAGCAGCTTAGAATGGGGTTCCTATAATTCACCCCTCCACTTT. This gives the protein CASSLEWGSYNSPLHF.

This chain links TRBV4-1 with TRBJ2-4; perhaps TRBD1 as D (6 bases). Germline CDR1 reads MGHRA; CDR2 reads YSYEKL. Trimming shortened V by 0 bases and J by 8 bases, and 14 bases separated the two germline ends. There are 15 residues in the CDR3. Here the CDR3 reads CASSQEGAINDIQYF. Written as DNA, the CDR3 is TGCGCCAGCAGCCAAGAGGGGGCAATCAACGACATTCAGTACTTC.

CDR3 loop: CASSYSGMDSYEQYF. The CDR3 nucleotides are TGTGCCAGCAGTTACTCTGGAATGGACTCCTACGAGCAGTACTTC. V and J are TRBV6-5 and TRBJ2-7; no definite D call. Germline V lookup: CDR1 MNHEY, CDR2 SVGAGI. The V end lost 0 bases, the J end lost 0 bases, and 9 bases lay between the germline ends. This CDR3 is built from 15 residues.

J is TRBJ1-4 and V is TRBV18; D not certain. Germline-derived CDR1 and CDR2 are KGHSH and LQKENI. V was cut by 6 bases and J by 10 bases, with 12 bases left in between. This CDR3 is 12 amino acids long. This chain's CDR3 is CASSREEGKLFF. CDR3 DNA: TGTGCCAGCTCGCGAGAGGAGGGAAAACTGTTTTTT.

The rearrangement joins TRBV6-1 to TRBJ1-5; D unresolved. Trimming shortened V by 0 bases and J by 6 bases, and 9 bases separated the two germline ends. This CDR3 region has 14 residues. CDR1 MNHNS and CDR2 SASEGT come from the germline V gene. As DNA, the CDR3 is TGTGCCAGCAGTGAAGCGTTCGGGGTTCAGCCCCAGCATTTT. Its translation is CASSEAFGVQPQHF.

For this clone: One end of the junction is discordant with germline, which a read error may explain. The genes are TRBV7-7 and TRBJ2-5; D uncertain. The CDR3 has 14 residues. From germline, CDR1 is SSHAT and CDR2 FNYEAQ (reference sequence). The CDR3 region is CASSFGPRKETQYF. The CDR3 nucleotides read TGTGCTAGCAGCTTCGGGCCGCGAAAAGAGACCCAGTACTTC. Looking up the rest from reference TRBV7-7 and TRBJ2-5 gives the full variable domain: GAGVSQSPRYKVTKRGQDVTLRCDPISSHATLYWYQQALGQGPEFLTYFNYEAQPDKSGLPSDRFSAERPEGSISTLTIQRTEQRDSAMYRCASSFGPRKETQYFGPGTRLLVL.